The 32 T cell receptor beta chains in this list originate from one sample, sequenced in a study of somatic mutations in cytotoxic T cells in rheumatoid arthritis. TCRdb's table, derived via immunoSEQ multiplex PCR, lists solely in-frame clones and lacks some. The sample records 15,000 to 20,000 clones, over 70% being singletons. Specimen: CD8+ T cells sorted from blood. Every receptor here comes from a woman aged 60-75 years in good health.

In DNA form, the CDR3 reads TGCGCCAGCAGTCAACGGGCGAGACACGGGGCAGGTGGAGTGGTTGGAGAGACCCAGTACTTC. As protein: CASSQRARHGAGGVVGETQYF. The chain combines TRBV23-1 with TRBJ2-5; either TRBD1 or TRBD2 may fit D (5 bases each). TRBV23-1 is noted as an ORF with a role that remains uncertain. CDR3 length: 21 amino acids. Between the trimmed V and J ends, which lost 2 bases and 4 bases, there was a span of 32 bases.

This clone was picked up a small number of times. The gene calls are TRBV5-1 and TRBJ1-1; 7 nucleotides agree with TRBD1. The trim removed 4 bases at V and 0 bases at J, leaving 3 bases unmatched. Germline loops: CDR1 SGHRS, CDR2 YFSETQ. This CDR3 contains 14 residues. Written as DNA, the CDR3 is TGCGCCAGCAGCCTGGGACAGATGAACACTGAAGCTTTCTTT. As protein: CASSLGQMNTEAFF.

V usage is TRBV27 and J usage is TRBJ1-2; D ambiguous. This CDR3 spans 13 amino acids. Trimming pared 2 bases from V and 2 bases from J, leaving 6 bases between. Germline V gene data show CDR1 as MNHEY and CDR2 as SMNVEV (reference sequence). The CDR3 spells CASSLGKNYGYTF. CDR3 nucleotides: TGTGCCAGCAGTTTAGGCAAAAACTATGGCTACACCTTC.

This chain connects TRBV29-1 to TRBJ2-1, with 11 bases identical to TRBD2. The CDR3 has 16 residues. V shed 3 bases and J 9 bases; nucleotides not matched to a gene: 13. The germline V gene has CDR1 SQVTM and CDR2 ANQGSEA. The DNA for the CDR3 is TGCAGCGTTGATCCGGGACTAGCGGTCCCCCGAGGTGAGCAGTTCTTC. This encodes CSVDPGLAVPRGEQFF.

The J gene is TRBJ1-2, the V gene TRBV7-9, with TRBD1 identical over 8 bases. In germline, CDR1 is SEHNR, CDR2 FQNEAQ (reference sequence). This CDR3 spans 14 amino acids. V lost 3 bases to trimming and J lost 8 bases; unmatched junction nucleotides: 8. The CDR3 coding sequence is TGTGCCAGCAGCTTTGGGACAGGCAAGGGAGGCTACACCTTC. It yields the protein CASSFGTGKGGYTF.

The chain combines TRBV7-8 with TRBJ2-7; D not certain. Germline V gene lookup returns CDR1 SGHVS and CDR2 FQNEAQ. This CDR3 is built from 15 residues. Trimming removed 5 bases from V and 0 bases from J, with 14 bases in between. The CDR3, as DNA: TGTGCCAGCAGCCCCTCTGACAAGGGCTCCTACGAGCAGTACTTC. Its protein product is CASSPSDKGSYEQYF.

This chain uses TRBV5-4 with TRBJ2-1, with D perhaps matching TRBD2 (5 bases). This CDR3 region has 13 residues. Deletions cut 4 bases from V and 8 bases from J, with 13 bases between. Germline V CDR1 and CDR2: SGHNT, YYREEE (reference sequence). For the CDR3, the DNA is TGTGCCAGCAGCGTGGAGGCGGTAGATGAGCAGTTCTTC. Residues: CASSVEAVDEQFF.

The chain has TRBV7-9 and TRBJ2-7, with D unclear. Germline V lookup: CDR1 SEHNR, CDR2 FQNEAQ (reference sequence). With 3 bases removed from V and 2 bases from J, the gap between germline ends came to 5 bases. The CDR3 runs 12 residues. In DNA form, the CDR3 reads TGTGCCAGCAGCTTCAGTACCTACGAGCAGTACTTC. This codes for CASSFSTYEQYF.

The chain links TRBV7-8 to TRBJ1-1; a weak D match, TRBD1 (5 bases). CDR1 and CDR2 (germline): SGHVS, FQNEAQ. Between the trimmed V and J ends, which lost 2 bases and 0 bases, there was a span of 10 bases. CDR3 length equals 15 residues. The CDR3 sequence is CASSLKTGLNTEAFF. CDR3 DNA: TGTGCCAGCAGCTTAAAAACAGGACTGAACACTGAAGCTTTCTTT. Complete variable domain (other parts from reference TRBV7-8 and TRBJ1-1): GAGVSQSPRYKVAKRGQDVALRCDPISGHVSLFWYQQALGQGPEFLTYFQNEAQLDKSGLPSDRFFAERPEGSVSTLKIQRTQQEDSAVYLCASSLKTGLNTEAFFGQGTRLTVV.

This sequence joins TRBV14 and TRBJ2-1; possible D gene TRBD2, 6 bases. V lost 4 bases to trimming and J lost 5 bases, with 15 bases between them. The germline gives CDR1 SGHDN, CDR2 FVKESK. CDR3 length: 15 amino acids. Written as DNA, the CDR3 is TGTGCCAGCAGCCCCCTAGGAGGGTACCACAATGAGCAGTTCTTC. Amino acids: CASSPLGGYHNEQFF. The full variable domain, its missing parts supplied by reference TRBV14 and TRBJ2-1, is EAGVTQFPSHSVIEKGQTVTLRCDPISGHDNLYWYRRVMGKEIKFLLHFVKESKQDESGMPNNRFLAERTGGTYSTLKVQPAELEDSGVYFCASSPLGGYHNEQFFGPGTRLTVL.

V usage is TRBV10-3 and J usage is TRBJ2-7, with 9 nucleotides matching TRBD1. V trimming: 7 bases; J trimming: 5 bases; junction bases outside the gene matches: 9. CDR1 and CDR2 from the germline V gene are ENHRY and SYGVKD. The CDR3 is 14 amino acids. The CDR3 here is CAIKPGQGYHEQYF. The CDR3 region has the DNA TGTGCCATCAAACCGGGACAGGGCTACCACGAGCAGTACTTC.

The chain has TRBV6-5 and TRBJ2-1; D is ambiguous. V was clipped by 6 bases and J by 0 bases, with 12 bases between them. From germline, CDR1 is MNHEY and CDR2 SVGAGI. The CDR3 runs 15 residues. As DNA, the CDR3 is TGTGCCAGCAGCCCAGACCAGAGCTCCTACAATGAGCAGTTCTTC. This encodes CASSPDQSSYNEQFF.

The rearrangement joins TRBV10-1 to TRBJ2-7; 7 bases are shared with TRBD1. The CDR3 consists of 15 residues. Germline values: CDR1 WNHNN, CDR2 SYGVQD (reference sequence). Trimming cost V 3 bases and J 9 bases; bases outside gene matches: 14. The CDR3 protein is CASSDIRGQTRGQYF. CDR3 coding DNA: TGCGCCAGCAGTGATATAAGGGGGCAGACCCGCGGGCAGTACTTC.

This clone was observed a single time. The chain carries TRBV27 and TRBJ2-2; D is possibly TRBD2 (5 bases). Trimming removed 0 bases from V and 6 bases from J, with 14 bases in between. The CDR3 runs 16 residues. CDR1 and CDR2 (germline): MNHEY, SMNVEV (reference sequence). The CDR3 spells CASSLSRGLGAGELFF. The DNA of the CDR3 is TGTGCCAGCAGTTTATCGAGAGGGCTCGGGGCCGGGGAGCTGTTTTTT.

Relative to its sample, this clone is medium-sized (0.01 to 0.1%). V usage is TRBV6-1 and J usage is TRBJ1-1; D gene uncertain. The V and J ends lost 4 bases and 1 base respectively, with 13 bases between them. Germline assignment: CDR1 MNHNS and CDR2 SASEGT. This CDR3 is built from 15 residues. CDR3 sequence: CASSAEWAGNTEAFF. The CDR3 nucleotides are TGTGCCAGCAGTGCAGAGTGGGCGGGGAACACTGAAGCTTTCTTT.

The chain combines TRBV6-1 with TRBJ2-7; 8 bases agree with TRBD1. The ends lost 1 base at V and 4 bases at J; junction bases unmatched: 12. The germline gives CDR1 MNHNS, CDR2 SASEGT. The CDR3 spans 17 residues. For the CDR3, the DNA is TGTGCCAGCAGTGAAGGGGACAGGATCTTTACTGGTTACGAGCAGTACTTC. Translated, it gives CASSEGDRIFTGYEQYF.

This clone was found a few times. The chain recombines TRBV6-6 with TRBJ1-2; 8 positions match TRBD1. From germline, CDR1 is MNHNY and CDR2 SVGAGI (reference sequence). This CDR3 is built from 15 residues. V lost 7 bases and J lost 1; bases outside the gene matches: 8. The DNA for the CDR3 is TGTGCCAGCATTGGGACAGGAGGATTTAACTATGGCTACACCTTC. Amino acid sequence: CASIGTGGFNYGYTF.

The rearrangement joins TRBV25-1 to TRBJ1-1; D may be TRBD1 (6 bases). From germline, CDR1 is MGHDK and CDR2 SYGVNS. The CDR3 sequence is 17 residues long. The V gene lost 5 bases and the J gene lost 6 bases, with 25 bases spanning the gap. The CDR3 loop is CASSLNTPKQGGSEAFF. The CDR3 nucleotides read TGTGCCAGCAGTCTCAATACCCCCAAACAGGGTGGGTCTGAAGCTTTCTTT. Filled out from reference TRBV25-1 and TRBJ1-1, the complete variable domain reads EADIYQTPRYLVIGTGKKITLECSQTMGHDKMYWYQQDPGMELHLIHYSYGVNSTEKGDLSSESTVSRIRTEHFPLTLESARPSHTSQYLCASSLNTPKQGGSEAFFGQGTRLTVV.

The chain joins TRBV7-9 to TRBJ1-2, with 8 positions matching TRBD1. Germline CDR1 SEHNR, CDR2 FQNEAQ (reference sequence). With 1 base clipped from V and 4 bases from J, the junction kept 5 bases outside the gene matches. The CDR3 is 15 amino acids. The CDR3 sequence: CASSLVGGQAYGYTF. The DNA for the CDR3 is TGTGCCAGCAGCTTAGTCGGGGGACAGGCCTATGGCTACACCTTC. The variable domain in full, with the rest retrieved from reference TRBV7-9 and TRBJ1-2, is DTGVSQNPRHKITKRGQNVTFRCDPISEHNRLYWYRQTLGQGPEFLTYFQNEAQLEKSRLLSDRFSAERPKGSFSTLEIQRTEQGDSAMYLCASSLVGGQAYGYTFGSGTRLTVV.

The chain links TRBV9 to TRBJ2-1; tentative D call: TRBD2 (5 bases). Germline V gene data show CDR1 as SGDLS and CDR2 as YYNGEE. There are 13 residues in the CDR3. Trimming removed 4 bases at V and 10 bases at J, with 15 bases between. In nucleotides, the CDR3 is TGTGCCAGCAGCCCCCGAACCGGACTCGAGCAGTTCTTC. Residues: CASSPRTGLEQFF.

CDR3: CASSGSGQQETQYF. CDR3 DNA: TGTGCCAGCAGCGGCTCGGGACAGCAAGAGACCCAGTACTTC. The chain combines TRBV9 with TRBJ2-5; TRBD1 matches 7 bases. Germline V lookup: CDR1 SGDLS, CDR2 YYNGEE. The J segment lost 2 bases and the V segment lost 3 bases, leaving 4 bases of the junction unmatched. The CDR3 contains 14 residues. The variable domain in full, completed from reference TRBV9 and TRBJ2-5, reads DSGVTQTPKHLITATGQRVTLRCSPRSGDLSVYWYQQSLDQGLQFLIQYYNGEERAKGNILERFSAQQFPDLHSELNLSSLELGDSALYFCASSGSGQQETQYFGPGTRLLVL.

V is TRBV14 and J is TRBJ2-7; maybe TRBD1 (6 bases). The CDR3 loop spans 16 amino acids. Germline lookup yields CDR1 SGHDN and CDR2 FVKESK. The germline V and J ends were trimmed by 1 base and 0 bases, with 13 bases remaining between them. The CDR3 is CASSQGGGTHSYEQYF. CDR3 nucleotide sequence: TGTGCCAGCAGCCAAGGTGGTGGGACACACTCCTACGAGCAGTACTTC.

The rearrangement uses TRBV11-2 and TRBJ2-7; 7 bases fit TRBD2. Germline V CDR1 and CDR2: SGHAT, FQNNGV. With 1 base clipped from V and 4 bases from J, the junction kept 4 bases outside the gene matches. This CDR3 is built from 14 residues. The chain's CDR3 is CASSLVHGRYEQYF. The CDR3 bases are TGTGCCAGCAGCTTAGTTCACGGGAGGTACGAGCAGTACTTC.

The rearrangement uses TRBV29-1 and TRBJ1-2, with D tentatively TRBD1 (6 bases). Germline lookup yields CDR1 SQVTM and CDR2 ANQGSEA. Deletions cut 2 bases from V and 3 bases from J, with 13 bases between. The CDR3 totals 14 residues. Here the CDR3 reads CSVESPGAYYGYTF. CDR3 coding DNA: TGCAGCGTTGAAAGTCCGGGGGCATACTATGGCTACACCTTC.

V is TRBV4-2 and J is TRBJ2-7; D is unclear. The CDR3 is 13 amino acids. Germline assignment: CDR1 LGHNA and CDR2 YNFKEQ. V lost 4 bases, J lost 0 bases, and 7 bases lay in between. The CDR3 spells CASSPGPSYEQYF. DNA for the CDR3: TGTGCCAGCAGCCCCGGGCCCTCCTACGAGCAGTACTTC.

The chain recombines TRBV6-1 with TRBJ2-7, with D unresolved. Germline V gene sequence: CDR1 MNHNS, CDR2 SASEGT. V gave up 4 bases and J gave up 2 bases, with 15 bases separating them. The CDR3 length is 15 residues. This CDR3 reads CASSVKDSSPYEQYF. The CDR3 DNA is TGTGCCAGCAGTGTAAAGGATTCCTCACCCTACGAGCAGTACTTC.

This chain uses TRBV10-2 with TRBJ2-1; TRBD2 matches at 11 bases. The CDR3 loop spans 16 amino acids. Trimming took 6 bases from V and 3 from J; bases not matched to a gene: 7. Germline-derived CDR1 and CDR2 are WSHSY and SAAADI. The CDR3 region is CASSALAGGDYNEQFF. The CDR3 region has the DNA TGCGCCAGCAGCGCTCTAGCGGGAGGAGACTACAATGAGCAGTTCTTC.

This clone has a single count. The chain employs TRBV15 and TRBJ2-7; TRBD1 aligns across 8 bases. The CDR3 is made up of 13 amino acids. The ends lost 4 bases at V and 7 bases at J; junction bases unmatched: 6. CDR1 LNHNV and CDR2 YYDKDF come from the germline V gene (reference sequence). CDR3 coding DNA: TGTGCCACCAGCATGGACAGGGCGGGAGAGCAGTACTTC. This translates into CATSMDRAGEQYF.

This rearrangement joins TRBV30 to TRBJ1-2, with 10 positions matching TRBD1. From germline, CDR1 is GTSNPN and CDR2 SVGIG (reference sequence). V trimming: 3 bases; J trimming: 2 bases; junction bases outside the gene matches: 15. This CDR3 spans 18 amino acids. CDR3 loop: CAWSIPRDRGTANYGYTF. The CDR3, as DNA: TGTGCCTGGAGCATTCCCCGGGACAGGGGAACTGCCAACTATGGCTACACCTTC. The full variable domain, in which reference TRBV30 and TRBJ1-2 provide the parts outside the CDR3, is SQTIHQWPATLVQPVGSPLSLECTVEGTSNPNLYWYRQAAGRGLQLLFYSVGIGQISSEVPQNLSASRPQDRQFILSSKKLLLSDSGFYLCAWSIPRDRGTANYGYTFGSGTRLTVV.

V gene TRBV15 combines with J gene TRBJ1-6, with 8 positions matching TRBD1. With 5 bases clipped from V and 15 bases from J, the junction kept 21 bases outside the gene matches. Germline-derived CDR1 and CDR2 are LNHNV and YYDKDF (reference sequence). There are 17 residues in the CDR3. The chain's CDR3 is CATSEPGSGTGPGCLHF. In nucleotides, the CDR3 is TGTGCCACCAGCGAACCGGGTTCCGGGACAGGCCCTGGATGCCTCCACTTT.

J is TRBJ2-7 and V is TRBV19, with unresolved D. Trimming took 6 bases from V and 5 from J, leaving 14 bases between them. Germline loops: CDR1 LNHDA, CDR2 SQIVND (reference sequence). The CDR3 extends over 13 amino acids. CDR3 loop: CASSHQRTHEQYF. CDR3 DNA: TGTGCCAGTAGCCATCAGCGCACCCACGAGCAGTACTTC.

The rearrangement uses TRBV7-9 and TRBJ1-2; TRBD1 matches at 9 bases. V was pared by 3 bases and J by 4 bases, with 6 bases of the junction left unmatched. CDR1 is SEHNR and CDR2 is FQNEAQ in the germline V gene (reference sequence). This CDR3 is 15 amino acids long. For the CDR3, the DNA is TGTGCCAGCAGCTTTGACAGGGGGGGTCTCTATGGCTACACCTTC. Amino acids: CASSFDRGGLYGYTF.